These 22 T cell receptor beta chains were sequenced from one sample in a study of shared clonotypes between healthy human individuals. Repertoires were generated with immunoSEQ multiplex PCR, while TCRdb's copy carries only in-frame clones and drops some. The sample contains roughly 1,100,000 clones, 70% to 80% of which appear only once. Sequencing input: memory CD4+ T cells sorted from blood. Subset in this sample: CD45RA-negative fraction. These receptors were collected from a man between 18 and 35 years old in good health.

The V and J genes are TRBV18 and TRBJ2-7; unclear D gene. Germline CDR1 is KGHSH and CDR2 is LQKENI. V lost 0 bases to trimming and J lost 4 bases, with 7 bases between them. The CDR3 is 13 amino acids. DNA for the CDR3: TGTGCCAGCTCACCACCAGAGTCATACGAGCAGTACTTC. Translating gives CASSPPESYEQYF.

A remark on this clone: A far larger clone is a single base away, which makes a read error likely. This chain connects TRBV4-1 to TRBJ1-2; weak D call: TRBD1 (5 bases). Per the germline V gene, CDR1 is MGHRA and CDR2 is YSYEKL. Trimming pared 7 bases from V and 0 bases from J, leaving 18 bases between. The CDR3 runs 16 residues. The CDR3 loop reads CASNPPGTEANYGYTF. Here the CDR3 DNA reads TGCGCCAGCAACCCCCCGGGGACCGAGGCTAACTATGGCTACACCTTC.

This clone appeared once. Other DNA sequences in the same sample also yield this CDR3. V and J are TRBV27 and TRBJ2-7, with 9 bases aligning to TRBD1. The germline V gene has CDR1 MNHEY and CDR2 SMNVEV (reference sequence). The length of the CDR3 is 14 residues. V shed 2 bases and J 4 bases; nucleotides not matched to a gene: 3. The CDR3 sequence: CASSLRGTGYEQYF. The CDR3 bases are TGTGCCAGCAGTTTAAGAGGGACAGGGTACGAGCAGTACTTC.

This sequence joins TRBV4-3 and TRBJ1-2; no clear D gene. This CDR3 is built from 17 residues. V dropped 0 bases and J dropped 1 base, with 15 bases sitting between them. Germline lookup yields CDR1 LGHNA and CDR2 YSLEER. CDR3 nucleotide sequence: TGCGCCAGCAGCCAAGATTTGGCGGCAGCCTTTAACTATGGCTACACCTTC. Its translation is CASSQDLAAAFNYGYTF.

Concerning this clone: The sample contains more than one DNA sequence encoding this CDR3. The chain recombines TRBV6-6 with TRBJ2-7, with D possibly being TRBD1 or TRBD2 (5 bases each). This CDR3 has 13 amino acids. Trimming cost V 3 bases and J 4 bases, with 10 bases left between them. Germline lookup yields CDR1 MNHNY and CDR2 SVGAGI (reference sequence). The chain's CDR3 is CASSYRGGYEQYF. The CDR3 region has the DNA TGTGCCAGCAGTTATCGGGGCGGGTACGAGCAGTACTTC.

The J gene is TRBJ1-4, the V gene TRBV7-8, with TRBD1 as a possible D gene (5 bases). Germline CDR1 reads SGHVS; CDR2 reads FQNEAQ. V was clipped by 5 bases and J by 7 bases, with 17 bases between them. The CDR3 is made up of 15 amino acids. The DNA for the CDR3 is TGTGCCAGCAGCCTATCCCCTCGGGGGGTTGAAAAACTGTTTTTT. Protein product: CASSLSPRGVEKLFF.

A few counts support this clone. This chain connects TRBV13 to TRBJ2-3; TRBD2 agrees at 9 bases. Germline V CDR1 and CDR2: PRHDT, FYEKMQ (reference sequence). The CDR3 has 14 amino acids. J lost 4 bases, V lost 5 bases, and 4 bases had no gene match. In nucleotides, the CDR3 is TGTGCCAGCAGCGGTAGCGGGGGACCAGATACGCAGTATTTT. It translates to CASSGSGGPDTQYF.

The genes are TRBV6-5 and TRBJ1-1; D gene unclear. Looked up from germline, CDR1 is MNHEY and CDR2 is SVGAGI. The CDR3 contains 14 residues. With 7 bases removed from V and 6 bases from J, the gap between germline ends came to 18 bases. The CDR3 region has the DNA TGTGCCAGCACCTCCTCGGAGGGTAGGGCTGAAGCTTTCTTT. It encodes CASTSSEGRAEAFF.

A few counts support this clone. Other nucleotide sequences from this sample produce the same CDR3. This chain links TRBV7-9 with TRBJ2-7; 9 nucleotides line up with TRBD2. The CDR3 has 14 amino acids. The junction had 2 bases not matched to a gene; V was cut back by 5 bases and J by 0 bases. CDR1 and CDR2 (germline): SEHNR, FQNEAQ (reference sequence). The CDR3 DNA is TGTGCCAGCAGCCTTAGCGGGAGCTCCTACGAGCAGTACTTC. It translates to CASSLSGSSYEQYF.

The V call is TRBV5-4, the J call TRBJ2-1; D is ambiguous. The CDR3 is made up of 13 amino acids. Germline CDR1 is SGHNT and CDR2 is YYREEE (reference sequence). V was cut by 0 bases and J by 5 bases, with 6 bases left in between. The CDR3 bases are TGTGCCAGCAGCTTGGAGCCCAACAATGAGCAGTTCTTC. Amino acids: CASSLEPNNEQFF.

V is TRBV6-5 and J is TRBJ2-7, with D perhaps being TRBD1 or TRBD2 (5 bases each). Germline CDR1 MNHEY, CDR2 SVGAGI. Deletions cut 7 bases from V and 3 bases from J, with 16 bases between. CDR3 length: 14 residues. CDR3 protein: CASKQRGPLYEQYF. CDR3 sequence (DNA): TGTGCCAGCAAGCAACGGGGACCCCTCTACGAGCAGTACTTC.

Concerning this clone itself: Different DNA sequences within this sample yield the same CDR3. The chain carries TRBV5-6 and TRBJ1-6; D gene uncertain. Germline values: CDR1 SGHDT, CDR2 YYEEEE. V was cut by 1 base and J by 6 bases, with 2 bases left in between. This CDR3 comprises 12 residues. This CDR3 is CASSLSNSPLHF. Written as DNA, the CDR3 is TGTGCCAGCAGCTTGAGTAATTCACCCCTCCACTTT.

The chain recombines TRBV4-3 with TRBJ1-2, with 10 bases fitting TRBD1. Germline V gene data show CDR1 as LGHNA and CDR2 as YSLEER. The CDR3 has 16 residues. Trimming cost V 3 bases and J 4 bases; bases outside gene matches: 8. CDR3 residues: CASSQALGQGSYGYTF. In DNA, the CDR3 is TGCGCCAGCAGCCAGGCCCTGGGACAGGGGAGCTATGGCTACACCTTC.

V usage is TRBV9 and J usage is TRBJ2-1, with 8 bases aligning to TRBD1. Losses at the gene ends were 0 bases for V and 4 bases for J; bases not matched to a gene: 3. The CDR3 extends over 15 amino acids. Germline V gene data show CDR1 as SGDLS and CDR2 as YYNGEE. The CDR3 DNA sequence: TGTGCCAGCAGCGTAGGACAGGGGTTTTACAATGAGCAGTTCTTC. It is translated as CASSVGQGFYNEQFF.

This clone was detected only a few times. The V gene is TRBV7-6, the J gene TRBJ2-2; D is unresolved. The CDR3 length is 13 residues. Germline assignment: CDR1 SGHVS and CDR2 FNYEAQ. Trimming stripped 1 base from V and 6 bases from J, with 6 bases between. Here the CDR3 DNA reads TGTGCCAGCAGCTTAGGAAGGGCCGGGGAGCTGTTTTTT. This translates into CASSLGRAGELFF.

The J gene is TRBJ1-2, the V gene TRBV19, with 8 bases matching TRBD1. This CDR3 is built from 13 residues. The V gene's germline CDR1 is LNHDA and CDR2 SQIVND (reference sequence). With V trimmed by 7 bases and J by 4 bases, 5 bases remained unmatched. This CDR3 is CASTGQGLYGYTF. The CDR3, as DNA: TGTGCCAGTACCGGACAGGGCCTCTATGGCTACACCTTC.

The gene calls are TRBV11-2 and TRBJ2-7, with D possibly being TRBD2 (5 bases). Trimming shortened V by 1 base and J by 6 bases, and 13 bases separated the two germline ends. This CDR3 contains 14 residues. The germline V gene has CDR1 SGHAT and CDR2 FQNNGV. The CDR3 DNA follows: TGTGCCAGCAGCTTAGTAAACGGGAAGGGCGAGCAGTACTTC. This translates into CASSLVNGKGEQYF.

The chain is built from TRBV6-1 and TRBJ2-2, with 7 bases aligning to TRBD2. Germline assignment: CDR1 MNHNS and CDR2 SASEGT. Losses at the gene ends were 2 bases for V and 5 bases for J; bases not matched to a gene: 2. The CDR3 has 14 amino acids. CDR3 bases: TGTGCCAGCAGTGAATCCGGGGGGACCGGGGAGCTGTTTTTT. This encodes CASSESGGTGELFF.

This sequence joins TRBV4-2 and TRBJ1-5; no definite D call. Per the germline V gene, CDR1 is LGHNA and CDR2 is YNFKEQ. V lost 0 bases, J lost 0 bases, and 12 bases lay in between. The CDR3 sequence is 17 residues long. The CDR3 DNA follows: TGTGCCAGCAGCCAAGACCCCCCAGGTGGTAGCAATCAGCCCCAGCATTTT. Its translation is CASSQDPPGGSNQPQHF.

This clone was seen only once. Its ends do not fully match the called genes, so a read error is possible. The CDR3 nucleotides read TGTGCCAGCAGTAACTCGGTGCGGGGAGCTTTCTTT. As protein: CASSNSVRGAFF. This chain uses TRBV6-6 with TRBJ1-1; no firm D call. CDR3 length equals 12 residues. The germline V gene has CDR1 MNHNY and CDR2 SVGAGI (reference sequence).

This clone has only one observation. The chain recombines TRBV30 with TRBJ2-5, with 7 bases matching TRBD1. Germline values: CDR1 GTSNPN, CDR2 SVGIG (reference sequence). Trimming at V came to 5 bases and at J to 4 bases, leaving 7 bases not matched to a gene. The CDR3 spans 13 residues. CDR3 sequence: CAWGVAGGETQYF. The CDR3, as DNA: TGTGCCTGGGGGGTGGCAGGGGGAGAGACCCAGTACTTC.

This sequence joins TRBV5-1 and TRBJ1-4; D is ambiguous. Germline V gives CDR1 SGHRS, CDR2 YFSETQ. Trimming took 4 bases from V and 8 from J, leaving 15 bases between them. The CDR3 is made up of 14 amino acids. CDR3 bases: TGCGCCAGCAGCATGGAGTCTCCGAGAGAAAAACTGTTTTTT. This sequence encodes CASSMESPREKLFF.